The rows below give T cell receptor beta chains drawn from one sample of a study of beta chain features in type 1 diabetes. TCRdb's copy holds only in-frame clones and misses some; the assay was immunoSEQ multiplex PCR. The sample includes hundreds of thousands of clones, roughly an eighth of them seen just once. Sequenced material: naive CD4+ T cells from blood. Source of these receptors: a young man with type 1 diabetes. CDR3s include the opening cysteine and the closing phenylalanine or tryptophan. The D gene is left open where the match is weak. Clone size is given for some rows only: seen once, a few or many times, or a class if the clone is expanded.

TGTGCCAGCAGCTTAGTGGCAGATAGCTTTGGCTATGGCTACACCTTC,CASSLVADSFGYGYTF,TRBV7-2,NA,few,TRBJ1-2
TGTGCCTGGAGTCCAATCCGGGACCCCGGTCCGTACTTC,CAWSPIRDPGPYF,TRBV30,NA,NA,TRBJ2-5
TGCGCCAGCAGCTTGAGGGCAGGGGCCCTCTCTGGAAACACCATATATTTT,CASSLRAGALSGNTIYF,TRBV5-1,NA,NA,TRBJ1-3
TGCGCCAGCAGCCAAGATTTTTTCGGACAGCTGATGAACACTGAAGCTTTCTTT,CASSQDFFGQLMNTEAFF,TRBV4-3,NA,NA,TRBJ1-1
TGTGCCAGCAGCTTAGTTTCTGTAAGTGAAGCTTTCTTT,CASSLVSVSEAFF,TRBV11-2,NA,NA,TRBJ1-1
TGTGCCAGCAGCTTGACAGGGAGGGCGTCCTACGAGCAGTACTTC,CASSLTGRASYEQYF,TRBV5-6,NA,NA,TRBJ2-7
TGTGCCAGCAGCTTAGGGAGGAACACTGAAGCTTTCTTT,CASSLGRNTEAFF,TRBV7-9,NA,NA,TRBJ1-1
TGTGCCTGGATTCCCGGCTTATCCACTGAAGCTTTCTTT,CAWIPGLSTEAFF,TRBV30,NA,NA,TRBJ1-1
TGTGCCTGGAGTGGCGGGTGGACACCGATTACTGAAGCTTTCTTT,CAWSGGWTPITEAFF,TRBV30,NA,few,TRBJ1-1
TGCGCCAGCAGCTTGGGGACAGCAGAAACACCCCTCCACTTT,CASSLGTAETPLHF,TRBV5-1,NA,NA,TRBJ1-6
TGTGCCAGCAGCTTAGTCGGCGACCCCTACGAGCAGTACTTC,CASSLVGDPYEQYF,TRBV7-2,NA,few,TRBJ2-7
TGTGCCAGCAGTGAACAGGGGGGGCCAGAGACCCAGTACTTC,CASSEQGGPETQYF,TRBV6-1,NA,few,TRBJ2-5
TGTGCCAGCAGCCTGGGCGGACTAGCGGGGAGGACGCAGTATTTT,CASSLGGLAGRTQYF,TRBV11-2,TRBD2,NA,TRBJ2-3
TGTGCCAGCAGTGACCGGGGGGGCTCTGATACGCAGTATTTT,CASSDRGGSDTQYF,TRBV2,TRBD2,NA,TRBJ2-3
TGTGCCAGCAGCCAAGGGGTCGCCAAAAACATTCAGTACTTC,CASSQGVAKNIQYF,TRBV14,NA,few,TRBJ2-4
TGTGCCAGCGATTTTGCCGCGGGAACAGATACGCAGTATTTT,CASDFAAGTDTQYF,TRBV7-2,NA,NA,TRBJ2-3
TGTGCCTGGATAACTCAATCTGGAAACACCATATATTTT,CAWITQSGNTIYF,TRBV30,NA,NA,TRBJ1-3
TGTGCCAGCAGGGGACAGTCAAATCAGCCCCAGCATTTT,CASRGQSNQPQHF,TRBV2,TRBD1,NA,TRBJ1-5
TGTGCCAGCAGTTTTTCTTTCGGGACAGGGGGCACTGAAGCTTTCTTT,CASSFSFGTGGTEAFF,TRBV28,TRBD1,few,TRBJ1-1
TGCGCCAGCAGCTTGGAAACCTCCTATGGCTACACCTTC,CASSLETSYGYTF,TRBV5-1,NA,few,TRBJ1-2
TGTGCCACCACTCTCTACGACCCAGGGTATACACCCCTCCACTTT,CATTLYDPGYTPLHF,TRBV28,NA,few,TRBJ1-6
TGTGCCAGCAGCTCAGACATATCGAAGGGCTTCTCCTACGAGCAGTACTTC,CASSSDISKGFSYEQYF,TRBV13,NA,NA,TRBJ2-7
TGTGCCATCAGGTGGGGACAGGGAAATCGCGAGCAGTACTTC,CAIRWGQGNREQYF,TRBV10-3,TRBD1,few,TRBJ2-7
TGTGCCAGCAGCTTAGTCGTCCAGACCTACGAGCAGTACTTC,CASSLVVQTYEQYF,TRBV7-2,NA,few,TRBJ2-7
TGTGCCAGCCGCCGTGGGGGGGCTGGCGTGAGGGAGACCCAGTACTTC,CASRRGGAGVRETQYF,TRBV7-9,NA,few,TRBJ2-5
TGTGCCAGCAGCGTAGGGGACAGGGGCATTGGCTACACCTTC,CASSVGDRGIGYTF,TRBV9,TRBD1,few,TRBJ1-2
TGTGCCAGTAGTTTCTTGGGGGTCGGTTCACCCCTCCACTTT,CASSFLGVGSPLHF,TRBV19,NA,few,TRBJ1-6
TGTGCCAGCAGCGTAGACGGACATCTCTACGAGCAGTACTTC,CASSVDGHLYEQYF,TRBV7-3,NA,few,TRBJ2-7
TGTGCCAGCAGTCCAGGGGGTTACTATGGCTACACCTTC,CASSPGGYYGYTF,TRBV6-5,TRBD1,NA,TRBJ1-2
TGTGCCGATCTGGGTAGCTCCTACAATGAGCAGTTCTTC,CADLGSSYNEQFF,TRBV27,NA,few,TRBJ2-1
TGTGCCAGCTCTCGGGGGGCAGGGGAGCCCCAGCATTTT,CASSRGAGEPQHF,TRBV7-2,NA,NA,TRBJ1-5
TGTGCCAGCAGTTTCAAGGGAGCCCATGGGGCAGATACGCAGTATTTT,CASSFKGAHGADTQYF,TRBV28,NA,few,TRBJ2-3
TGTGCCAGCAGCATCCGGCAGGGGGTAGATACGCAGTATTTT,CASSIRQGVDTQYF,TRBV9,TRBD1,NA,TRBJ2-3
TGTGCCAGCAGCTTGGGACAGGGAGGCAATGAGCAGTTCTTC,CASSLGQGGNEQFF,TRBV5-4,NA,NA,TRBJ2-1
TGCGCCAGCAGTGAATGGGAGACAGGGTCACAGGAGACCCAGTACTTC,CASSEWETGSQETQYF,TRBV10-2,TRBD1,NA,TRBJ2-5
TGTGCCTGGAGGGGGGACAGACAGTACTTC,CAWRGDRQYF,TRBV30,TRBD1,NA,TRBJ2-7
TGTGCCAGCAGCGTAGAAACGGGGCCTCTCACAGATACGCAGTATTTT,CASSVETGPLTDTQYF,TRBV9,NA,NA,TRBJ2-3